This T cell receptor (beta chain) is from a study of shared clonotypes between healthy human individuals. Study-level background: Used for every donor were three CD4 naive, three CD4 memory, two CD8 naive and one CD8 memory plate.

As concerns this clone: Its matching antigen is unknown.

Healthy HIV-negative adults without recent acute infections or vaccinations served as donors. The V segment lost 6 bases and the J segment 7 bases; nucleotides outside the gene matches: 5. Germline CDR1 MNHEY, CDR2 SVGAGI. The CDR3 extends over 14 amino acids. Study-wide points: Some clonotypes were shared by all four sorted-subset donors, while others were not shared. The non-shared ones had lower generation probabilities than the shared ones.

A 200 ng quantity of DNA, tens of thousands of T cell genomes, went into the sorted-subset replicate PCRs. Sequencing used immunoSEQ multiplex PCR; TCRdb keeps in-frame clones, though not all of them. This table has a few million clones, approximately 93% appearing once. The clonotype originates from a man between 18 and 29 years old in good health. Some clones in this sample may be carry-over from other donors' samples. Sample: naive CD4+ T cells from PBMCs. The subset denotes: CD45RA+ positively selected. The chain has TRBV6-5 and TRBJ1-4; 10 bases map to TRBD1. The CDR3 coding sequence is TGTGCCAGCAGGGGGACAGGGGTTGCTGAAAAACTGTTTTTT. Residues: CASRGTGVAEKLFF.